This TCR beta chain emerged from a study of blood T cell repertoires in COVID-19 (TCRdb year 2020). Study-wide context: Samples covering the acute and convalescent phases of COVID-19 were provided by collaborators in the United States, Italy and Spain. Subjects who had been exposed to COVID-19, were actively infected with it, or had recovered from it provided the deeply sampled blood TCRbeta repertoires that made up the dataset. The repertoires were made available in a free public database intended to serve as a resource for research on the immune response to SARS-CoV-2. The prospective study material was composed of cDNA or gDNA derived from T cells, B-cell-depleted T cells, or PBMCs. Nearly every sample came with metadata listing a de-identified subject ID, COVID-19 status, age in years and sex. The samples were drawn from the first 160 participants of the ongoing ImmuneRACE study and from 1,254 subjects provided by 6 global collaborators. HLA class I and class II types, where available, came from metadata supplied by the sample provider rather than from assay-based typing.

Note on this clone: The antigen it recognizes is unknown. No much larger clonotype is one base removed from it; base qualities were not supplied.

Collaborating institutions collected whole blood in K2EDTA tubes following their own protocols. For TCRbeta analysis, collaborators shipped samples as frozen whole blood, isolated PBMCs, or DNA extracted from either of those sample types. Results the study describes overall, beyond this receptor: How much clinical and demographic metadata was included differed by source and by participant, and the metadata was provided uncurated.

TCRbeta CDR3 regions were amplified from genomic DNA by means of the immunoSEQ Assay, a bias-controlled multiplex PCR. Per the authors' processing: Nucleated cell counts per sample were estimated from amplification of reference gene primers within the assay. Sequence reads were collapsed and filtered to measure the absolute abundance of every unique TCRbeta CDR3 rearrangement. For each sample, productive Simpson clonality was calculated as the square root of Simpson's diversity index across productive rearrangements. Entries here come from immuneACCESS through TCRdb and include only in-frame sequences with V and J called. Some clones fail to appear in such tables; in the studies checked, an unresolved V gene covers under half of the shortfall, and the cause of the remainder is unknown. D and trimming come from the DNA, and the V and J calls and clone size come from that table. The sample profile shows 150,000 to 180,000 clones; about 90% of them were found once. The ten largest clonotypes hold over 0.45% of the sample.

The CDR3 holds 17 amino acids from the cysteine to the phenylalanine. Kept here is only the CDR3 DNA, which spans 51 bases and is read in frame from base 1. Via the germline V gene, CDR1 is SGHRS and CDR2 YFSETQ. The germline V and J ends show losses of 0 bases and 2 bases respectively, and no gene match explains 7 bases of the junction. The source material was peripheral blood. Recombination joined TRBV5-1 with TRBJ2-7; 11 junctional bases match TRBD1. This receptor was taken from a man aged 50-59 years with acute or convalescent COVID-19. CDR3 sequence: CASSLVGQGASPYEQYF. The DNA reads TGCGCCAGCAGCTTGGTAGGACAGGGGGCAAGTCCCTACGAGCAGTACTTC.